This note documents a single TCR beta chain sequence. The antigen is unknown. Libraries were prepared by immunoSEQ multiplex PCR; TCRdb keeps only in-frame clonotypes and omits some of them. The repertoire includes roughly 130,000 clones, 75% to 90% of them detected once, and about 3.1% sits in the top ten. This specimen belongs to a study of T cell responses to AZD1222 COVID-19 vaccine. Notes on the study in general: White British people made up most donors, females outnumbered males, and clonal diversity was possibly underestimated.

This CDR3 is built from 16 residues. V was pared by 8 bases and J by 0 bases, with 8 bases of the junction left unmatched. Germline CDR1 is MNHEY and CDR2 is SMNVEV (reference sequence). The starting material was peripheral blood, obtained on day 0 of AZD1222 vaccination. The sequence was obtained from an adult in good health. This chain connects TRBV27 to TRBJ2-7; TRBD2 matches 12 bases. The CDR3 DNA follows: TGTGCCAGCGGACTGACTAGCGGGAGAAGCTCCTACGAGCAGTACTTC. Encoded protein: CASGLTSGRSSYEQYF.